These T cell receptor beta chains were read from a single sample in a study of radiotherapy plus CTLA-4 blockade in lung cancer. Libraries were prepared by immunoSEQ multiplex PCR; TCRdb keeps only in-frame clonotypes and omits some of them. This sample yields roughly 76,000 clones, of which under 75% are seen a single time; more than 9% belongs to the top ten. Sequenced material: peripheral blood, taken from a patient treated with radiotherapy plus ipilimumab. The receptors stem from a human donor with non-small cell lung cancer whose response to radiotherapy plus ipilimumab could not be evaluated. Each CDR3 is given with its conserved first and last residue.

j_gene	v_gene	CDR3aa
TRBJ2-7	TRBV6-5	CASSGSGLEQYF
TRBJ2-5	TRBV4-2	CASSQDYQTQETQYF
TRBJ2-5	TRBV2	CASRPQGGGAWQETQYF
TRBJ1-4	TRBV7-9	CASSLGVVGEKLFF
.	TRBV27	CASSGGLGVDEQYF
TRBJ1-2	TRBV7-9	CASSLATPTYGYTF
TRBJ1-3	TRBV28	CASSLDRGYRNTIYF
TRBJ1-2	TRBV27	CASSWAGVGGNYGYTF
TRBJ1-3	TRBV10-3	CAIRTVQSENTIYF
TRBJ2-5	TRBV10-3	CAIASGFLETQYF
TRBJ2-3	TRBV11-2	CASSLDLSTDTQYF
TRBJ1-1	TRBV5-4	CASSFKQEAFF
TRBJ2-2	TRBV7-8	CASSTPTTPVPELFF
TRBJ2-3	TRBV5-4	CASSGGAGDADTQYF
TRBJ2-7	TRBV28	CASSPRGQGASSYEQYF
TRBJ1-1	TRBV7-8	CASSLFDGLNTEAFF
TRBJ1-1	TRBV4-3	CASSPGTEATAEAFF
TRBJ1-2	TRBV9	CASSGYRGQPTLYGYTF
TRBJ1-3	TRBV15	CATSRDPGDTIYF
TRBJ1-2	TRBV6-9	CASSYPTGGYTF
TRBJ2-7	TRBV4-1	CASSQGGRALTYEQYF
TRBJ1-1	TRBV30	CAWSVNGEAFF
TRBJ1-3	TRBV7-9	CASSLAGQGGNTIYF
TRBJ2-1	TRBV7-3	CASSTAGGNEQFF
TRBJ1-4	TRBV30	CALQGGYEKLFF
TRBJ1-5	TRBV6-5	CASSLTGEGQPQHF
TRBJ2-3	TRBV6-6	CASSLGTSDNTQYF